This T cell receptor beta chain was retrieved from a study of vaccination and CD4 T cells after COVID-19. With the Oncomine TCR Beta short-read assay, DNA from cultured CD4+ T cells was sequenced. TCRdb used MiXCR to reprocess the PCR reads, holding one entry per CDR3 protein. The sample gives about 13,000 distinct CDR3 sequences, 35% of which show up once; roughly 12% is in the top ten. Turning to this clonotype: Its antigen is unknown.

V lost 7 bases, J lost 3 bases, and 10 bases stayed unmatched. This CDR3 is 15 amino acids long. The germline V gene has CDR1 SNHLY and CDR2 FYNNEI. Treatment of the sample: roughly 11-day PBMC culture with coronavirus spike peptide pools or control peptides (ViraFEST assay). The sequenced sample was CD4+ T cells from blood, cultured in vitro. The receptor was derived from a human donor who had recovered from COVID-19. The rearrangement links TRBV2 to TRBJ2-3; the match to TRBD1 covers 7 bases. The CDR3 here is CASTRDRPETDTQYF. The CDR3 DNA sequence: TGTGCCAGCACCCGGGACAGACCAGAGACAGATACGCAGTATTTT.